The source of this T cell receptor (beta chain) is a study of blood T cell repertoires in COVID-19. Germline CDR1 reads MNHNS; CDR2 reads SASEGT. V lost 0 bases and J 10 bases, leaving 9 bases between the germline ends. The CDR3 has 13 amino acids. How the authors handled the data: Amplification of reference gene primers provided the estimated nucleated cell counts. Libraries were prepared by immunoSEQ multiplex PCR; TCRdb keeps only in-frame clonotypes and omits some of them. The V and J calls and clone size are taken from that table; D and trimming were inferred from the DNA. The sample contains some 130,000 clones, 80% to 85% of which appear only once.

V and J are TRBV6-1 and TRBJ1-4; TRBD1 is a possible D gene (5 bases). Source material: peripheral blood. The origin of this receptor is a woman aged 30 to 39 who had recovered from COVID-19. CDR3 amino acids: CASSEARRGKLFF. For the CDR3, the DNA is TGTGCCAGCAGTGAAGCTCGGAGGGGAAAACTGTTTTTT.